Below, 27 T cell receptor beta chains from the same sample are listed, as sequenced in a study of shared T cell receptors in the human thymus. Method: immunoSEQ multiplex PCR; TCRdb's copy keeps in-frame clones and lacks some. The sample lists hundreds of thousands of clones, just under 95% seen once, with about 0.02% in the top ten. Sequencing was performed on thymocytes. Source of these receptors: a human donor.

The chain joins TRBV12-5 to TRBJ2-5; 7 bases match TRBD2. This CDR3 has 16 amino acids. Germline V gene data show CDR1 as LGHNT and CDR2 as FRNRAP. J was trimmed by 1 base and V by 3 bases; bases with no gene match: 8. DNA for the CDR3: TGTGCTAGTGGTTTAGGACTAGACTTCACCCAAGAGACCCAGTACTTC. Its protein product is CASGLGLDFTQETQYF.

V gene TRBV27 combines with J gene TRBJ2-7; the match to TRBD1 covers 7 bases. The CDR3 has 17 residues. Trimming removed 3 bases from V and 6 bases from J; junction bases left unmatched: 17. Germline CDR1 is MNHEY and CDR2 is SMNVEV (reference sequence). This chain's CDR3 is CASSFLRPKGGWCEQYF. The CDR3 region has the DNA TGTGCCAGCAGTTTCCTACGACCCAAAGGGGGCTGGTGCGAGCAGTACTTC.

The V call is TRBV5-1, the J call TRBJ1-4; unclear D gene. Trimming shortened V by 1 base and J by 6 bases, and 10 bases separated the two germline ends. The germline gives CDR1 SGHRS, CDR2 YFSETQ. The CDR3 is made up of 14 amino acids. The CDR3 coding sequence is TGCGCCAGCAGCTTGCGCCGAGGAGATGAAAAACTGTTTTTT. It encodes CASSLRRGDEKLFF.

This chain connects TRBV7-2 to TRBJ2-5; 12 nucleotides agree with TRBD2. V gave up 5 bases and J gave up 5 bases; unmatched junction bases: 9. Germline V gene lookup returns CDR1 SGHTA and CDR2 FQGNSA. This CDR3 comprises 16 residues. As DNA, the CDR3 is TGTGCCAGCAGCCTCCTAGCGGGAGGGCTGGGGGAGACCCAGTACTTC. It yields the protein CASSLLAGGLGETQYF.

The rearrangement uses TRBV28 and TRBJ2-5, with 9 positions matching TRBD1. The CDR3 has 19 residues. CDR1 and CDR2 (germline): MDHEN, SYDVKM. Trimming took 3 bases from V and 4 from J; bases not matched to a gene: 18. The CDR3 DNA reads as TGTGCCAGCAGTTTGCAAGGGGCTTTACAGGGGGCGCGGGGAGAGACCCAGTACTTC. Protein sequence: CASSLQGALQGARGETQYF.

The rearrangement uses TRBV9 and TRBJ2-3, with D tentatively TRBD2 (6 bases). CDR3 size: 15 residues. Germline V lookup: CDR1 SGDLS, CDR2 YYNGEE. V lost 3 bases to trimming and J lost 0 bases, with 11 bases between them. CDR3 protein: CASSADYRSTDTQYF. The CDR3 bases are TGTGCCAGCAGCGCGGACTACCGAAGCACAGATACGCAGTATTTT.

This sequence joins TRBV7-2 and TRBJ2-3, with TRBD2 identical over 12 bases. This CDR3 contains 17 residues. Germline loops: CDR1 SGHTA, CDR2 FQGNSA. Germline trimming cut 5 bases from V and 0 bases from J; bases unmatched to any gene: 6. CDR3 DNA: TGTGCCAGCAGCCCTAGGACTAGCGGGACTAGCACAGATACGCAGTATTTT. Protein: CASSPRTSGTSTDTQYF.

The chain joins TRBV18 to TRBJ2-2; D possibly corresponds to TRBD2 (6 bases). Per germline, CDR1 KGHSH and CDR2 LQKENI. V was cut by 3 bases and J by 0 bases, with 14 bases left in between. The CDR3 extends over 17 amino acids. CDR3 nucleotide sequence: TGTGCCAGCTCACCCCCGGAGGGACTGACGAACACCGGGGAGCTGTTTTTT. Its protein is CASSPPEGLTNTGELFF.

The gene calls are TRBV25-1 and TRBJ2-7; D remains unclear. Germline V gene sequence: CDR1 MGHDK, CDR2 SYGVNS. The CDR3 has 14 residues. V was shortened by 4 bases and J by 3 bases, with 13 bases between the two germline ends. CDR3 sequence: CASSARKGDYEQYF. In DNA, the CDR3 is TGTGCCAGCAGTGCAAGGAAAGGCGACTACGAGCAGTACTTC.

The chain couples TRBV19 to TRBJ1-4, with D unclear. In germline, CDR1 is LNHDA, CDR2 SQIVND (reference sequence). V dropped 5 bases and J dropped 4 bases, with 14 bases sitting between them. This CDR3 comprises 15 residues. Written as DNA, the CDR3 is TGTGCCAGTAGTCGGAAGGCCCACCTTAATGAAAAACTGTTTTTT. Translating it yields CASSRKAHLNEKLFF.

CDR3 in amino acids: CASSLAAQTNEKLFF. For the CDR3, the DNA is TGTGCCAGCAGCTTGGCCGCGCAAACTAATGAAAAACTGTTTTTT. The genes are TRBV5-6 and TRBJ1-4, with D hard to call. Germline lookup yields CDR1 SGHDT and CDR2 YYEEEE. The CDR3 consists of 15 residues. V was trimmed by 0 bases and J by 1 base, leaving 7 bases between them.

V usage is TRBV15 and J usage is TRBJ2-5; 7 bases map to TRBD2. V trimming: 0 bases; J trimming: 2 bases; junction bases outside the gene matches: 9. CDR1 and CDR2 (germline): LNHNV, YYDKDF (reference sequence). The CDR3 sequence is 17 residues long. The CDR3 protein is CATSRDGGEGFQETQYF. The CDR3 DNA follows: TGTGCCACCAGCAGAGATGGGGGGGAGGGCTTTCAAGAGACCCAGTACTTC.

Turning to this clone: Additional DNA sequences in this sample encode the identical CDR3. The genes are TRBV19 and TRBJ2-3, with 11 bases that match TRBD2. V dropped 3 bases and J dropped 0; count of bases not matched to a gene: 5. The CDR3 runs 17 residues. Germline values: CDR1 LNHDA, CDR2 SQIVND (reference sequence). The CDR3 spells CASSMGLAVSSTDTQYF. The CDR3 coding sequence is TGTGCCAGTAGTATGGGACTAGCGGTTTCTAGCACAGATACGCAGTATTTT.

The chain is built from TRBV7-9 and TRBJ2-7; D possibly corresponds to TRBD2 (6 bases). The CDR3 loop spans 15 amino acids. Trimming removed 4 bases at V and 3 bases at J, with 16 bases between. CDR1 and CDR2 (germline): SEHNR, FQNEAQ (reference sequence). Here the CDR3 reads CASSSAPGESYEQYF. The CDR3 bases are TGTGCCAGCAGCTCAGCCCCGGGGGAGAGCTACGAGCAGTACTTC.

The chain uses TRBV6-4 and TRBJ2-2; 10 bases agree with TRBD1. The CDR3 sequence is 14 residues long. Germline V gene sequence: CDR1 MRHNA, CDR2 SNTAGT. The J segment lost 3 bases and the V segment lost 6 bases, leaving 1 base of the junction unmatched. The CDR3 here is CASRDRGYTGELFF. The CDR3, as DNA: TGTGCCAGCAGGGACAGGGGGTACACCGGGGAGCTGTTTTTT.

This clone was counted once. The J gene is TRBJ1-5, the V gene TRBV7-2; D is unresolved. This CDR3 comprises 14 residues. From germline, CDR1 is SGHTA and CDR2 FQGNSA. The germline V and J ends were trimmed by 3 bases and 5 bases, with 11 bases remaining between them. CDR3 loop: CASSLTPTDQPQHF. CDR3 nucleotides: TGTGCCAGCAGCTTGACCCCCACAGATCAGCCCCAGCATTTT.

V and J are TRBV19 and TRBJ2-1; TRBD2 matches 9 bases. Trimming removed 3 bases from V and 4 bases from J; junction bases left unmatched: 4. Germline V lookup: CDR1 LNHDA, CDR2 SQIVND (reference sequence). The CDR3 covers 15 residues. CDR3 sequence (DNA): TGTGCCAGTAGTATCGCAGCGGGAGGTTACAATGAGCAGTTCTTC. It is translated as CASSIAAGGYNEQFF.

The V gene is TRBV27, the J gene TRBJ2-1, with TRBD1 identical over 8 bases. Germline V gene data show CDR1 as MNHEY and CDR2 as SMNVEV (reference sequence). V lost 2 bases and J lost 7; bases outside the gene matches: 4. This CDR3 contains 14 residues. CDR3 loop: CASSLNRGRNEQFF. CDR3 coding DNA: TGTGCCAGCAGTTTAAACAGGGGGAGGAATGAGCAGTTCTTC.

This chain links TRBV5-1 with TRBJ1-1; the D is unclear. CDR3 size: 16 residues. Trimming took off 0 bases at V and 0 bases at J, with 12 bases between the two ends. Germline V gives CDR1 SGHRS, CDR2 YFSETQ. The CDR3 nucleotides read TGCGCCAGCAGCTTGGTTACCGGGATACTGAACACTGAAGCTTTCTTT. It encodes CASSLVTGILNTEAFF.

The rearrangement links TRBV14 to TRBJ2-3, with D hard to call. The CDR3 spans 18 residues. CDR1 is SGHDN and CDR2 is FVKESK in the germline V gene. V was clipped by 3 bases and J by 7 bases, with 26 bases between them. CDR3 sequence (DNA): TGTGCCAGCAGCCAGGAACTCGCCAAGAATTTCGGACCTTATACGCAGTATTTT. It yields the protein CASSQELAKNFGPYTQYF.

The chain couples TRBV6-4 to TRBJ2-7; D remains ambiguous. The CDR3 contains 12 residues. CDR1 is MRHNA and CDR2 is SNTAGT in the germline V gene. V lost 6 bases to trimming and J lost 5 bases, with 11 bases between them. Here the CDR3 reads CASRGRLNEQYF. CDR3 nucleotide sequence: TGTGCCAGCAGAGGGCGGCTAAACGAGCAGTACTTC.

This clone has a single count. This chain joins TRBV6-5 and TRBJ2-7; 8 bases align to TRBD2. Trimming at V came to 6 bases and at J to 11 bases, leaving 12 bases not matched to a gene. This CDR3 is built from 13 residues. In germline, CDR1 is MNHEY, CDR2 SVGAGI. CDR3 amino acids: CASRAPGTSVEYF. The CDR3 DNA reads as TGTGCCAGCAGGGCCCCCGGGACTAGTGTTGAGTACTTC.

The rearrangement links TRBV7-9 to TRBJ2-7; 15 bases agree with TRBD2. Germline assignment: CDR1 SEHNR and CDR2 FQNEAQ (reference sequence). V dropped 3 bases and J dropped 3; count of bases not matched to a gene: 12. CDR3 length: 19 amino acids. CDR3 region: CASSLGGTSGRSPDYEQYF. CDR3 sequence (DNA): TGTGCCAGCAGCTTGGGCGGGACTAGCGGGAGGTCTCCAGACTACGAGCAGTACTTC.

The chain recombines TRBV6-1 with TRBJ1-2; TRBD1 is a possible D gene (5 bases). V lost 2 bases and J lost 6, with 16 bases in between. The germline CDR1 and CDR2 sequences are MNHNS and SASEGT. The CDR3 runs 15 residues. This chain's CDR3 is CASSEIEGELNGYTF. The CDR3, as DNA: TGTGCCAGCAGTGAAATAGAAGGGGAACTCAATGGCTACACCTTC.

The rearrangement joins TRBV6-1 to TRBJ2-7, with 7 positions matching TRBD1. V was pared by 2 bases and J by 2 bases, with 12 bases of the junction left unmatched. CDR3 size: 17 residues. Germline CDR1 reads MNHNS; CDR2 reads SASEGT. The CDR3 DNA reads TGTGCCAGCAGTGAAAGAACAAGGACAGGCGCTACCTACGAGCAGTACTTC. Amino acids: CASSERTRTGATYEQYF.

The chain is built from TRBV7-2 and TRBJ2-7, with TRBD2 as a possible D gene (6 bases). The V end lost 0 bases, the J end lost 2 bases, and 14 bases lay between the germline ends. Germline CDR1 reads SGHTA; CDR2 reads FQGNSA. The CDR3 sequence is 16 residues long. CDR3 in amino acids: CASSLAIYAGTYEQYF. CDR3 sequence (DNA): TGTGCCAGCAGCTTAGCGATCTATGCGGGGACCTACGAGCAGTACTTC.

This clone was recorded only once. The genes are TRBV5-1 and TRBJ1-2, with no clear D. The CDR3 totals 12 residues. From germline, CDR1 is SGHRS and CDR2 YFSETQ. The V end lost 7 bases, the J end lost 7 bases, and 14 bases lay between the germline ends. CDR3 nucleotide sequence: TGCGCCAGCTCCACGGGGTACGGTGGCTACACCTTC. Its protein is CASSTGYGGYTF. Supplemented by reference TRBV5-1 and TRBJ1-2, the full variable domain reads KAGVTQTPRYLIKTRGQQVTLSCSPISGHRSVSWYQQTPGQGLQFLFEYFSETQRNKGNFPGRFSGRQFSNSRSEMNVSTLELGDSALYLCASSTGYGGYTFGSGTRLTVV.